What follows are 18 T cell receptor beta chains derived from one specimen sequenced in a study of T cells in women clearing cervical HPV infection. Sequencing was performed with immunoSEQ multiplex PCR; in TCRdb, only in-frame clones are kept and a portion is missing. Found here are around 22,000 clones; the top ten clones hold 12%. Sequencing was done on a sample of blood buffy coat. These receptor sequences come from a woman between 18 and 70 years old with a cervical HPV16 infection that either progressed to CIN3+ or cleared (not recorded which).

Details on this clone: The CDR3 goes on 3 residues after the read ends, and that part is filled in from the germline J gene. V and J are TRBV20-1 and TRBJ2-7; TRBD1 might be the D (6 bases). This CDR3 region has 16 residues. Germline lookup yields CDR1 DFQATT and CDR2 SNEGSKA (reference sequence). V was pared by 5 bases and J by 3 bases, with 23 bases between. CDR3 in amino acids: CSARNAYRDTHYEQYF. CDR3 bases read: TGCAGTGCTCGCAACGCGTACCGGGACACTCACTACGAG.

The covered CDR3 bases are TGTGCCAGCAGTCCTGGACAGGGGGTAATGGGGACTGAA. It specifies CASSPGQGVMGTE. The entire CDR3 protein reads CASSPGQGVMGTEAFF. The chain employs TRBV28 and TRBJ1-1; 10 nucleotides agree with TRBD1. Read coverage stops 3 residues before the CDR3 terminus; the germline J gene supplies the remainder. The CDR3 is made up of 16 amino acids. V shed 5 bases and J 5 bases; nucleotides not matched to a gene: 11. The germline V gene encodes CDR1 MDHEN and CDR2 SYDVKM. Full variable domain (outside the CDR3, taken from reference TRBV28 and TRBJ1-1): DVKVTQSSRYLVKRTGEKVFLECVQDMDHENMFWYRQDPGLGLRLIYFSYDVKMKEKGDIPEGYSVSREKKERFSLILESASTNQTSMYLCASSPGQGVMGTEAFFGQGTRLTVV.

Worth noting for this clone: The observed sequence ends 3 residues before the CDR3 terminus, with the missing tail filled in from the germline J gene. The chain carries TRBV19 and TRBJ2-4, with D perhaps TRBD2 (5 bases). The germline V gene has CDR1 LNHDA and CDR2 SQIVND (reference sequence). The CDR3 sequence is 13 residues long. CDR3 bases read: TGTGCCAGTAGTATAGAATGGACTTATGGT. It encodes CASSIEWTYG. The complete CDR3 sequence is CASSIEWTYGQYF.

Concerning this clone itself: The CDR3 extends 3 residues past the end of the read, so its final part is completed from the germline J gene. This chain connects TRBV7-6 to TRBJ2-3; 10 positions match TRBD2. The germline V gene encodes CDR1 SGHVS and CDR2 FNYEAQ. This CDR3 comprises 17 residues. V trimming: 2 bases; J trimming: 3 bases; junction bases outside the gene matches: 8. CDR3 bases read: TGTGCCAGCAGCTTACCTATAGCGGGAGGAGGGACAGATACG. It encodes CASSLPIAGGGTDT. The whole CDR3 reads CASSLPIAGGGTDTQYF.

A remark on this clone: The sequence runs out 3 residues before the end of the CDR3; the remainder is reconstructed from the germline J gene. The chain employs TRBV29-1 and TRBJ1-2; no clear D gene. V dropped 6 bases and J dropped 2 bases, with 13 bases sitting between them. Germline V gene lookup returns CDR1 SQVTM and CDR2 ANQGSEA. The CDR3 runs to 13 residues. CDR3 amino acids: CSVGLSGNYGYTF. The covered CDR3 bases are TGCAGCGTCGGGTTATCCGGAAACTATGGC.

As for this clone: The read is 3 residues too short to cover the CDR3 end, so that end is filled in from the germline J gene. The sample holds other DNA sequences that translate to the same CDR3. The J gene is TRBJ1-3, the V gene TRBV20-1; perhaps TRBD1 as D (5 bases). Trimming stripped 1 base from V and 7 bases from J, with 14 bases between. The CDR3 sequence is 14 residues long. Per the germline V gene, CDR1 is DFQATT and CDR2 is SNEGSKA (reference sequence). The chain's CDR3 is CSARVLGEGNTIYF. The part of the CDR3 DNA that was read is TGCAGTGCTAGAGTTTTAGGCGAGGGGAACACC.

With regard to this clone: The read halts 3 residues ahead of the CDR3 end, with the missing end drawn from the germline J gene. This chain joins TRBV19 and TRBJ2-3; D gene unclear. The CDR3 runs to 15 residues. Trimming stripped 1 base from V and 2 bases from J, with 10 bases between. The germline gives CDR1 LNHDA, CDR2 SQIVND (reference sequence). The DNA read from the CDR3 is TGTGCCAGTAGTATAGCCCGGCGGTTCACAGATACG. It translates to CASSIARRFTDT. The complete CDR3 reads CASSIARRFTDTQYF.

With regard to this clone: From the germline J gene comes the end of the CDR3, since the read stops 3 residues before it. This sequence joins TRBV30 and TRBJ1-1, with D unresolved. The CDR3 loop spans 12 amino acids. In germline, CDR1 is GTSNPN, CDR2 SVGIG (reference sequence). Trimming shortened V by 3 bases and J by 2 bases, and 7 bases separated the two germline ends. The CDR3 is CAWRQPNTEAFF. The DNA read from the CDR3 is TGTGCCTGGAGACAGCCAAACACTGAA. The full variable domain, its missing parts supplied by reference TRBV30 and TRBJ1-1, is SQTIHQWPATLVQPVGSPLSLECTVEGTSNPNLYWYRQAAGRGLQLLFYSVGIGQISSEVPQNLSASRPQDRQFILSSKKLLLSDSGFYLCAWRQPNTEAFFGQGTRLTVV.

Note on this clone: The read ends 3 residues early relative to the CDR3; the germline J gene fills the gap. The genes are TRBV10-3 and TRBJ1-5, with 9 nucleotides matching TRBD1. CDR1 is ENHRY and CDR2 is SYGVKD in the germline V gene. CDR3 length: 13 residues. J lost 6 bases, V lost 10 bases, and 7 bases had no gene match. Here the CDR3 reads CANGDRAGQPQHF. Partial CDR3 DNA: TGTGCCAACGGGGACAGGGCCGGTCAGCCC.

Notes on this clone: The read comes to an end 3 residues before the CDR3 does, leaving the germline J gene to fill in the end. The chain employs TRBV4-1 and TRBJ2-7, with 8 bases matching TRBD1. This CDR3 has 16 amino acids. V trimming: 1 base; J trimming: 4 bases; junction bases outside the gene matches: 9. Germline V gene sequence: CDR1 MGHRA, CDR2 YSYEKL. CDR3 sequence reads: CASSQAGQGTRYEQYF. The part of the CDR3 DNA that was read is TGCGCCAGCAGCCAAGCCGGACAGGGAACTCGGTACGAG.

Concerning this clone: The read comes to an end 3 residues before the CDR3 does, leaving the germline J gene to fill in the end. The chain couples TRBV30 to TRBJ2-7, with D possibly TRBD2 on 5 matching bases. The ends were cut back, 1 base at V and 2 bases at J, with 15 bases in the middle. Germline CDR1 reads GTSNPN; CDR2 reads SVGIG (reference sequence). CDR3 length: 15 residues. The CDR3 is CAWSASTAGTYEQYF. CDR3 bases read: TGTGCCTGGAGTGCATCGACGGCGGGTACCTACGAG.

Notes on this clone: Its ends do not fully match the called genes, so a read error is possible. The DNA ends 3 residues before the CDR3 does, and the rest of the CDR3 is filled in from the germline J gene. In the same sample, other DNA sequences code for this CDR3. The chain recombines TRBV7-9 with TRBJ1-3; the match to TRBD1 covers 7 bases. Germline values: CDR1 SEHNR, CDR2 FQNEAQ (reference sequence). CDR3 length equals 15 residues. CDR3 sequence reads: CASSRQGTPGNTIYF. The sequenced part of the CDR3 DNA is TGTGCCAGCAGCCGACAGGGAACCCCTGGAAACACA.

Concerning this clone: The read terminates 3 residues ahead of where the CDR3 ends, so the germline J gene completes it. The gene calls are TRBV18 and TRBJ1-1; D perhaps matches TRBD1 (5 bases). The CDR3 has 14 amino acids. Germline CDR1 reads KGHSH; CDR2 reads LQKENI. Incomplete CDR3 DNA: TGTGCCAGCTCACCGGCAGGGTGGAAGGAGACA. Its translation: CASSPAGWKET. The CDR3 in its entirety is CASSPAGWKETAFF.

A note on this clone: The read terminates 3 residues before the CDR3 end, so the remaining end is supplied by the germline J gene. The chain carries TRBV30 and TRBJ1-2; D is perhaps TRBD1 (6 bases). This CDR3 has 15 residues. Germline V gives CDR1 GTSNPN, CDR2 SVGIG (reference sequence). CDR3 loop: CAWSEGVSSTDTYTF. CDR3 bases read: TGTGCCTGGAGTGAGGGGGTTTCCTCCACAGATACC.

With regard to this clone: The read ends 3 residues early relative to the CDR3; the germline J gene fills the gap. The J gene is TRBJ2-2, the V gene TRBV5-1, with TRBD2 identical over 10 bases. Trimming cost V 0 bases and J 8 bases; bases outside gene matches: 4. CDR3 size: 15 residues. The germline CDR1 and CDR2 sequences are SGHRS and YFSETQ. The sequenced CDR3 bases are TGCGCCAGCAGCTTGGCCGGGACTAGCGATGGGGAG. As protein: CASSLAGTSDGE. The entire CDR3 sequence reads CASSLAGTSDGELFF.

On this clone itself: Sequencing ends 3 residues short of the CDR3 end; the germline J gene provides the rest. The chain combines TRBV19 with TRBJ2-2; D not certain. CDR1 and CDR2 from the germline V gene are LNHDA and SQIVND (reference sequence). The germline V and J ends were trimmed by 5 bases and 7 bases, with 8 bases remaining between them. The CDR3 loop spans 12 amino acids. The DNA read from the CDR3 is TGTGCCAGTAGTCCTCGGGTCGGGGAG. Its protein is CASSPRVGE. The CDR3 reads in full as CASSPRVGELFF.

Incomplete CDR3 DNA: TGCAGTGCTTTAGTCCCCTCCTACGAC. Its translation: CSALVPSYD. The whole CDR3 region reads CSALVPSYDYTF. The V call is TRBV20-1, the J call TRBJ1-2; no clear D. Read coverage stops 3 residues before the CDR3 terminus; the germline J gene supplies the remainder. Germline assignment: CDR1 DFQATT and CDR2 SNEGSKA (reference sequence). There are 12 residues in the CDR3.

About this clone: Coverage ceases 3 residues before the CDR3 finishes, and the germline J gene fills in the end. The chain couples TRBV19 to TRBJ1-2; 7 bases fit TRBD1. Germline lookup yields CDR1 LNHDA and CDR2 SQIVND (reference sequence). The CDR3 is 16 amino acids. The CDR3 spells CASSIETGASTDTYTF. The DNA read from the CDR3 is TGTGCCAGTAGTATAGAAACAGGGGCAAGCACAGATACC.